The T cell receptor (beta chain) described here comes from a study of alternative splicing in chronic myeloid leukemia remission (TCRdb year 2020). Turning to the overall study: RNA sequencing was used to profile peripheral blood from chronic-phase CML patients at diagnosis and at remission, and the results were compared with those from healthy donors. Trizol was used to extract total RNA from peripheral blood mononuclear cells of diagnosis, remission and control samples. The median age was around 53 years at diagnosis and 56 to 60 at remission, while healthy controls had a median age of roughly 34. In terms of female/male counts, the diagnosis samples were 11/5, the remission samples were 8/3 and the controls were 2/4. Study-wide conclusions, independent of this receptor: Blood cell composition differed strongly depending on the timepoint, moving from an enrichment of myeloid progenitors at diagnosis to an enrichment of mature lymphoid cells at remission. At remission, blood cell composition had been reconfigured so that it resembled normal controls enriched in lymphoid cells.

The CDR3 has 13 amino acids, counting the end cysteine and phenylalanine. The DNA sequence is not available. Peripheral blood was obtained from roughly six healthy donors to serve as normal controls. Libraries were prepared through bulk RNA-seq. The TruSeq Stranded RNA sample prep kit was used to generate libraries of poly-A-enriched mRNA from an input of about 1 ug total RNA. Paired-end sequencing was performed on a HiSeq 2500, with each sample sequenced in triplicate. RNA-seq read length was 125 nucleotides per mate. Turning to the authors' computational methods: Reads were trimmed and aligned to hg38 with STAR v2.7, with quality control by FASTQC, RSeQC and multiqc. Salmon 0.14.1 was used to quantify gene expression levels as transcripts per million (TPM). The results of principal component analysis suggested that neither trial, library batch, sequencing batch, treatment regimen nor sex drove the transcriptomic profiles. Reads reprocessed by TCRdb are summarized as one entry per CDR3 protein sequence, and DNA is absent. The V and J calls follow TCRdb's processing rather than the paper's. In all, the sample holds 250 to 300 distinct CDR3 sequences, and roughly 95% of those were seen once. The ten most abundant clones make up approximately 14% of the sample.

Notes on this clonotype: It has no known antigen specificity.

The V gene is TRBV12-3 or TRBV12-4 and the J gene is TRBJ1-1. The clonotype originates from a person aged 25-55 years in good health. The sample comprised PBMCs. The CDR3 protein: CASRGRADTEAFF.